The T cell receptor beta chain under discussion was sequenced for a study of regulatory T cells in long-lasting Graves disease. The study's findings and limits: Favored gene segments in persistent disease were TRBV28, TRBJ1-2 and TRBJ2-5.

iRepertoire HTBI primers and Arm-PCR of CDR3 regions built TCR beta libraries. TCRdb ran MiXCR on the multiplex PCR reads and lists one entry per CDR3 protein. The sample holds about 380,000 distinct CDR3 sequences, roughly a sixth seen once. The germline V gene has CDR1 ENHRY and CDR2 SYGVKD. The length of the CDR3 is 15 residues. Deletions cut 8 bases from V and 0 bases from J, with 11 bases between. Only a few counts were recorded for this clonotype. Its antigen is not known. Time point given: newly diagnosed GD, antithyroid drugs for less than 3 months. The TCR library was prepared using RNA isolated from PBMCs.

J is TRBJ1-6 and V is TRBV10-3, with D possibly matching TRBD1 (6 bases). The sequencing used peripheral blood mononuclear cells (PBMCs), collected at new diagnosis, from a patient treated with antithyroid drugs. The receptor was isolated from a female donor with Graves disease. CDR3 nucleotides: TGTGCCATCGCACCGGACAGCTCCTATAATTCACCCCTCCACTTT. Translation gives CAIAPDSSYNSPLHF.